The source of this TCR beta chain is a study of PD-1 blockade in classical Hodgkin lymphoma (dated by TCRdb to about 2020). Study-level background: Nivolumab dosing was 3 mg/kg intravenously every 2 weeks, continuing until either disease progression or unacceptable toxicity. To define a peripheral blood immune signature of response to PD-1 blockade in classical Hodgkin lymphoma, the study combined TCR beta sequencing with CyTOF.

The sample's time point label, in plain terms: cycle 1 day 1 (C1D1), immediately before nivolumab initiation. Every trial patient had relapsed following autologous stem cell transplantation, and prior brentuximab vedotin exposure was what differed among cohorts A, B and C. The trial cohort was composed of around 60 patients with relapsed/refractory classical Hodgkin lymphoma, for whom complete response, partial response or progressive disease was recorded as best overall response. In the multi-cohort phase II CheckMate 205 trial, trial patients received single-agent nivolumab. An independent review committee assessed best overall response by applying the 2007 International Working Group response criteria. PBMCs from the trial were collected at three points: immediately before nivolumab initiation (C1D1), and during therapy at cycle 2 day 1 and cycle 4 day 1. After peripheral blood was drawn into 8 mL Vacutainer Cell Preparation Tubes, PBMCs were isolated by centrifugation and then cryopreserved.

Only one count was recorded for this clone. Its antigen is unknown. One base away there is no much larger clone; base qualities are not given. The Qiagen DNeasy kit was used to extract genomic DNA from unsorted PBMCs and from the negatively selected CD4+ and CD8+ fractions. TCR beta CDR3 regions were amplified by immunoSEQ multiplex PCR using primers annealing to V and J segments. A synthetic immune receptor repertoire was used to minimize amplification bias, and any remaining bias was removed computationally after sequencing. The source study handled its data this way. Repertoire diversity was quantified as the Shannon entropy index using custom Python scripts. Unsorted, CD4+ and CD8+ repertoires were analyzed separately, except for combined analyses in which CD4+ and CD8+ sequences were merged in silico. A clone was considered expanded if an increase in frequency of at least 2-fold after treatment relative to C1D1 was found, and a pseudocount of 0.5 was applied to clones undetected at baseline. Clones with 0 or 1 copy at C1D1 were classified as singleton clones, and clones with 2 or more copies were classified as non-singleton clones. By matching protein sequences in sorted samples from the same patient, clones expanded in unsorted samples were annotated as CD4+, CD8+ or unknown. Wilcoxon tests were applied to paired samples to test diversity changes from C1D1 to C4D1. The immuneACCESS repertoire file appears here via TCRdb, limited to in-frame rearrangements. These files lack a portion of the clones; in checked studies, under half of the deficit traces to unresolved V genes, and the cause of the others is not known. V and J calls and clone size are as listed in that table; D and trimming were resolved from the DNA. This sample holds 20,000 to 30,000 clones; about 70% were observed only once. In total, the top ten clones hold more than 3% of the sample.

From its cysteine to its phenylalanine, the CDR3 spans 14 amino acids. CDR3 DNA only is kept here, 42 bases in frame from base 1. Here V drops 7 bases and J drops 6 bases, and the junction holds 8 bases not matched to any gene. For CDR1 and CDR2, the germline V gene lists SNHLY and FYNNEI. What the research found in general, with its limitations: Lower diversity was seen in patients whose nivolumab began less than 1 year after ASCT, and these patients were left out of later analyses so that immune reconstitution would not confound the results. Baseline TCR diversity was reported as lower in newly diagnosed patients than in healthy donors, and lower still in relapsed/refractory patients. By C4D1, a significant rise was seen in CD4+ TCR diversity but not in CD8+ TCR diversity (p=0.0027 vs p=0.16), and the rise was most apparent among complete responders (p=0.02). Only a single clinical trial cohort was studied, and what caused the repertoire differences, possibly disease activity or prior therapy, remained undefined. Trial patients with a complete response had baseline diversity similar to that of newly diagnosed patients, while partial responders and progressors had significantly lower diversity.

The receptor's source is a human donor with classical Hodgkin lymphoma. Recombination connected TRBV2 to TRBJ2-1; the junction holds 8 bases that match TRBD2. Specimen: peripheral blood mononuclear cells (PBMCs), collected at baseline. The CDR3 amino acid sequence is: CASITGTRVNEQFF. The sequenced DNA is TGTGCCAGCATCACCGGGACTAGGGTCAATGAGCAGTTCTTC.